A single sample is the source of the 29 T cell receptor beta chains below, sequenced in a study of T-cell reconstitution after alpha-beta-depleted transplantation in children (dated by TCRdb to the mid-2010s). What this sample's treatment or condition label stands for: allogeneic hematopoietic cell transplantation with graft depleted of TCRalphabeta T cells and CD19 B cells. The library was made by PCR. The sequencing machine was an Illumina HiSeq 2500. To normalize quantification of the TCRbeta repertoire, the TCR libraries were built with molecular barcoding that relied on unique molecular identifiers. Using fastp at Q25 and MiXCR, TCRdb reprocessed the public reads and kept productive beta chains. Every distinct CDR3 protein forms one entry, paired with its most common genes and DNA. The sample contains about 900,000 distinct CDR3 sequences, about 31% of them found a single time. About 28% of the sample rests with the top ten.

The sequenced sample was PBMCs, mostly from graft donor cells, obtained 360 days after TCRalphabeta/CD19-depleted stem cell transplant. These receptor sequences come from a boy in the first two years of life who had a stem cell transplant for SCID, so the T cells may come from the graft donor.

This clonotype was found a few times. The genes are TRBV28 and TRBJ2-7; 9 positions match TRBD1. The CDR3 covers 15 residues. V trimming: 6 bases; J trimming: 3 bases; junction bases outside the gene matches: 9. Looked up from germline, CDR1 is MDHEN and CDR2 is SYDVKM. CDR3 sequence: CASRTPGTGNYEQYF. The CDR3 region has the DNA TGTGCCAGCAGAACCCCCGGGACAGGGAACTACGAGCAGTACTTC. The full variable domain, completed using reference TRBV28 and TRBJ2-7, is DVKVTQSSRYLVKRTGEKVFLECVQDMDHENMFWYRQDPGLGLRLIYFSYDVKMKEKGDIPEGYSVSREKKERFSLILESASTNQTSMYLCASRTPGTGNYEQYFGPGTRLTVT.

V gene TRBV24-1 combines with J gene TRBJ2-7; 12 bases line up with TRBD1. Trimming at V came to 3 bases and at J to 6 bases, leaving 11 bases not matched to a gene. Germline V CDR1 and CDR2: KGHDR, SFDVKD. This CDR3 is 17 amino acids long. This chain's CDR3 is CATSDAPGQGASREQYF. The CDR3 DNA reads as TGTGCCACCAGTGATGCGCCGGGACAGGGGGCTTCCCGCGAGCAGTACTTC.

The rearrangement joins TRBV6-1 to TRBJ1-6; D unclear. Per the germline V gene, CDR1 is MNHNS and CDR2 is SASEGT. The CDR3 contains 13 residues. Trimming left V 4 bases short and J 7 bases short, with 8 bases between. This CDR3 is CASSGVINSPLHF. The DNA of the CDR3 is TGTGCCAGCAGTGGGGTAATAAATTCACCCCTCCACTTT.

The chain's CDR3 is CSARPLNRGRGQPQHF. The DNA of the CDR3 is TGCAGTGCTAGACCCCTCAACAGGGGGCGAGGGCAGCCCCAGCATTTT. The chain employs TRBV20-1 and TRBJ1-5; 9 bases align to TRBD1. Per the germline V gene, CDR1 is DFQATT and CDR2 is SNEGSKA (reference sequence). The J segment lost 7 bases and the V segment lost 2 bases, leaving 12 bases of the junction unmatched. This CDR3 contains 16 residues.

There are a few counts of this clonotype. The rearrangement links TRBV20-1 to TRBJ1-5; a weak D match, TRBD1 (5 bases). Trimming left V 3 bases short and J 0 bases short, with 12 bases between. The CDR3 length is 15 residues. The germline V gene has CDR1 DFQATT and CDR2 SNEGSKA (reference sequence). DNA of the CDR3: TGCAGTGCTAGTGGTGGGGGTTATAGCAATCAGCCCCAGCATTTT. This codes for CSASGGGYSNQPQHF.

The chain links TRBV7-9 to TRBJ2-1; the D call may be TRBD1 or TRBD2 (5 bases each). Trimming pared 3 bases from V and 4 bases from J, leaving 10 bases between. This CDR3 has 14 residues. The germline gives CDR1 SEHNR, CDR2 FQNEAQ (reference sequence). DNA of the CDR3: TGTGCCAGCAGCTTGGGACCAAAATACAATGAGCAGTTCTTC. It encodes CASSLGPKYNEQFF.

The chain carries TRBV5-1 and TRBJ2-3, with 13 bases aligning to TRBD2. The CDR3 runs 17 residues. J was trimmed by 6 bases and V by 4 bases; bases with no gene match: 11. Germline values: CDR1 SGHRS, CDR2 YFSETQ. CDR3 nucleotide sequence: TGCGCCAGCAGCCTAACACTAGCGGGGGGGCCTGGGGATACGCAGTATTTT. Translated, it gives CASSLTLAGGPGDTQYF.

This clonotype has more than one count but fewer than ten. This chain uses TRBV6-1 with TRBJ2-2, with 7 bases aligning to TRBD1. J gave up 6 bases and V 5 bases, and 6 bases lay outside the gene matches. The CDR3 covers 14 residues. The germline CDR1 and CDR2 sequences are MNHNS and SASEGT. The DNA of the CDR3 is TGTGCCAGCAGTCGGACAGGCACGGCCGGGGAGCTGTTTTTT. Translating gives CASSRTGTAGELFF.

This chain connects TRBV7-8 to TRBJ2-2; D remains ambiguous. Per the germline V gene, CDR1 is SGHVS and CDR2 is FQNEAQ. Trimming removed 4 bases at V and 8 bases at J, with 8 bases between. The CDR3 contains 12 residues. CDR3 sequence: CASSSNDGELFF. As DNA, the CDR3 is TGTGCCAGCAGCTCGAACGATGGGGAGCTGTTTTTT. The entire variable domain, with the rest obtained from reference TRBV7-8 and TRBJ2-2, is as follows: GAGVSQSPRYKVAKRGQDVALRCDPISGHVSLFWYQQALGQGPEFLTYFQNEAQLDKSGLPSDRFFAERPEGSVSTLKIQRTQQEDSAVYLCASSSNDGELFFGEGSRLTVL.

This clonotype was seen more than once but under ten times. The chain uses TRBV4-2 and TRBJ1-4, with D possibly being TRBD1 (6 bases). CDR3 size: 14 residues. Germline CDR1 reads LGHNA; CDR2 reads YNFKEQ. Trimming stripped 6 bases from V and 8 bases from J, with 16 bases between. As DNA, the CDR3 is TGTGCCAGCAGTGCCGGGCTCGACAGGGAAAAACTGTTTTTT. This sequence encodes CASSAGLDREKLFF.

This clonotype was detected a few times. The V and J genes are TRBV9 and TRBJ2-7; possibly TRBD2 for D (5 bases). Germline V CDR1 and CDR2: SGDLS, YYNGEE. The germline V and J ends were trimmed by 3 bases and 5 bases, with 12 bases remaining between them. The length of the CDR3 is 13 residues. The CDR3 protein is CASSDRGEDEQYF. The CDR3, as DNA: TGTGCCAGCAGCGACCGGGGAGAGGACGAGCAGTACTTC.

The chain is built from TRBV14 and TRBJ2-3, with TRBD2 matching 10 bases. The V gene end was trimmed by 3 bases and the J gene end by 1 base; junction bases not matched to a gene: 4. This CDR3 is built from 16 residues. Germline V gene data show CDR1 as SGHDN and CDR2 as FVKESK. CDR3 DNA: TGTGCCAGCAGCCAGCTTACTAGCGGGGGCACAGATACGCAGTATTTT. Translated: CASSQLTSGGTDTQYF.

The V and J genes are TRBV2 and TRBJ1-4; D gene uncertain. This CDR3 contains 17 residues. Trimming removed 3 bases from V and 2 bases from J, with 16 bases in between. CDR1 is SNHLY, CDR2 FYNNEI, per germline. Here the CDR3 DNA reads TGTGCCAGCAGTGATTATCGGATGGTTACGACTAATGAAAAACTGTTTTTT. Its translation is CASSDYRMVTTNEKLFF.

This clonotype was counted a single time. The J gene is TRBJ2-5, the V gene TRBV3-1, with D possibly being TRBD2 (5 bases). From germline, CDR1 is LGHDT and CDR2 YNNKEL (reference sequence). The CDR3 is 16 amino acids. The V end was cut by 4 bases, the J end by 0 bases, with 15 bases between. CDR3 nucleotide sequence: TGTGCCAGCAGCCGAACCGAGTTGGACTACCAAGAGACCCAGTACTTC. Translating it yields CASSRTELDYQETQYF.

V is TRBV20-1 and J is TRBJ2-5, with 9 bases matching TRBD1. Losses at the gene ends were 0 bases for V and 5 bases for J; bases not matched to a gene: 7. The CDR3 totals 15 residues. CDR1 and CDR2 (germline): DFQATT, SNEGSKA (reference sequence). The CDR3 coding sequence is TGCAGTGCTAGAGAATACAGGGGGCTCCACGAGACCCAGTACTTC. This sequence encodes CSAREYRGLHETQYF.

V is TRBV29-1 and J is TRBJ1-1; the D gene is possibly TRBD1 (6 bases). CDR3 length: 12 residues. V lost 6 bases, J lost 6 bases, and 14 bases lay in between. CDR1 and CDR2 from the germline V gene are SQVTM and ANQGSEA. CDR3 nucleotides: TGCAGCGTGAGGGGGAAGCGGGCTGAAGCTTTCTTT. This gives the protein CSVRGKRAEAFF.

This clonotype was picked up a small number of times. V usage is TRBV19 and J usage is TRBJ1-1; a possible D gene is TRBD1 (6 bases). Trimming took off 2 bases at V and 3 bases at J, with 7 bases between the two ends. The V gene's germline CDR1 is LNHDA and CDR2 SQIVND (reference sequence). CDR3 size: 13 residues. Here the CDR3 DNA reads TGTGCCAGTAGTATAAAGGGGGACACTGAAGCTTTCTTT. It codes for CASSIKGDTEAFF.

The V call is TRBV20-1, the J call TRBJ2-3; TRBD1 matches 11 bases. The length of the CDR3 is 15 residues. J was trimmed by 3 bases and V by 5 bases; bases with no gene match: 7. CDR1 is DFQATT, CDR2 SNEGSKA, per germline (reference sequence). Here the CDR3 reads CSARTGTGGTDTQYF. The CDR3 region has the DNA TGCAGTGCTCGGACCGGGACAGGGGGAACAGATACGCAGTATTTT.

The rearrangement joins TRBV5-1 to TRBJ2-7; 9 nucleotides agree with TRBD1. The CDR3 contains 15 residues. CDR1 is SGHRS, CDR2 YFSETQ, per germline. V shed 4 bases and J 0 bases; nucleotides not matched to a gene: 5. The DNA for the CDR3 is TGCGCCAGCAGCATAGGGACAGGGAACTCCTACGAGCAGTACTTC. Translated: CASSIGTGNSYEQYF. The whole variable domain, remainder taken from reference TRBV5-1 and TRBJ2-7, is KAGVTQTPRYLIKTRGQQVTLSCSPISGHRSVSWYQQTPGQGLQFLFEYFSETQRNKGNFPGRFSGRQFSNSRSEMNVSTLELGDSALYLCASSIGTGNSYEQYFGPGTRLTVT.

This clonotype was seen a handful of times. The chain uses TRBV4-3 and TRBJ1-5; D gene ambiguous. The CDR3 extends over 17 amino acids. The germline V gene has CDR1 LGHNA and CDR2 YSLEER. V was clipped by 2 bases and J by 7 bases, with 21 bases between them. The CDR3 DNA follows: TGCGCCAGCAGCCAAAGGTATTTTCGGGGTGATGGACAGCCCCAGCATTTT. It codes for CASSQRYFRGDGQPQHF.

The rearrangement joins TRBV24-1 to TRBJ2-1, with TRBD2 matching 10 bases. After removal of 5 bases from V and 5 bases from J, the junction contained 2 bases not matched to a gene. Germline V gene sequence: CDR1 KGHDR, CDR2 SFDVKD. The CDR3 is 14 residues long. CDR3 amino acids: CATSVAGGDNEQFF. The CDR3 DNA follows: TGTGCCACCAGTGTAGCGGGGGGAGACAATGAGCAGTTCTTC.

This clonotype occurred a few times. The gene calls are TRBV29-1 and TRBJ2-2; D possibly matches TRBD1 or TRBD2 (6 bases each). Germline V gene sequence: CDR1 SQVTM, CDR2 ANQGSEA. This CDR3 spans 14 amino acids. The V end was cut by 7 bases, the J end by 2 bases, with 14 bases between. The DNA of the CDR3 is TGCAGCGCGGTAGGGGGGACTAACACCGGGGAGCTGTTTTTT. Amino acid sequence: CSAVGGTNTGELFF.

A note on this clonotype: One end of the junction does not line up with germline, which may come from a read error. The CDR3 coding sequence is TGTGCCAGCAGGTACTGGGCTGAGCAGTACTTC. Protein product: CASRYWAEQYF. V and J are TRBV6-6 and TRBJ2-7; D unclear. The germline V gene encodes CDR1 MNHNY and CDR2 SVGAGI (reference sequence). CDR3 length: 11 amino acids.

This clonotype appeared a few times. The chain couples TRBV11-2 to TRBJ2-7; D possibly corresponds to TRBD1 (6 bases). Germline lookup yields CDR1 SGHAT and CDR2 FQNNGV. V was trimmed by 4 bases and J by 3 bases, leaving 13 bases between them. This CDR3 has 14 residues. CDR3 nucleotides: TGTGCCAGCAGCTCCCCCATCAGGGGCTACGAGCAGTACTTC. Its translation: CASSSPIRGYEQYF.

This clonotype was picked up a small number of times. V usage is TRBV14 and J usage is TRBJ2-5; D gene unclear. CDR1 and CDR2 from the germline V gene are SGHDN and FVKESK. The CDR3 is 11 amino acids. Deletions cut 4 bases from V and 9 bases from J, with 9 bases between. This CDR3 is CASSPGESQYF. The CDR3 DNA sequence: TGTGCCAGCAGCCCCGGAGAATCCCAGTACTTC.

This clonotype was found once. The rearrangement joins TRBV7-2 to TRBJ2-7; 7 nucleotides align to TRBD1. The CDR3 covers 13 residues. Germline CDR1 reads SGHTA; CDR2 reads FQGNSA. V was pared by 4 bases and J by 5 bases, with 5 bases of the junction left unmatched. In DNA, the CDR3 is TGTGCCAGCAGCTGGGGACAGCCTAACGAGCAGTACTTC. This translates into CASSWGQPNEQYF. The variable domain in full, with the rest retrieved from reference TRBV7-2 and TRBJ2-7, is GAGVSQSPSNKVTEKGKDVELRCDPISGHTALYWYRQSLGQGLEFLIYFQGNSAPDKSGLPSDRFSAERTGGSVSTLTIQRTQQEDSAVYLCASSWGQPNEQYFGPGTRLTVT.

This clonotype was seen only a few times. This rearrangement joins TRBV20-1 to TRBJ2-5; the D is unclear. The germline gives CDR1 DFQATT, CDR2 SNEGSKA (reference sequence). Trimming removed 6 bases from V and 3 bases from J, with 11 bases in between. The CDR3 consists of 12 residues. As DNA, the CDR3 is TGCAGTGCCCCACGTCCAAAAGAGACCCAGTACTTC. Its protein product is CSAPRPKETQYF.

This chain joins TRBV25-1 and TRBJ2-1, with D maybe TRBD1 (5 bases). This CDR3 contains 16 residues. The germline CDR1 and CDR2 sequences are MGHDK and SYGVNS. The ends were cut back, 3 bases at V and 5 bases at J, with 17 bases in the middle. Written as DNA, the CDR3 is TGTGCCAGCAGTGAGGGGCCCTATTATGGGAACAATGAGCAGTTCTTC. Residues: CASSEGPYYGNNEQFF.

The chain combines TRBV11-1 with TRBJ2-2; D possibly matches TRBD1 or TRBD2 (5 bases each). Trimming pared 4 bases from V and 2 bases from J, leaving 20 bases between. The CDR3 consists of 18 residues. Germline-derived CDR1 and CDR2 are SGHAT and FQDESV (reference sequence). The CDR3 here is CASSSSLMGTINTGELFF. CDR3 nucleotides: TGTGCCAGCAGCTCCTCCTTGATGGGGACGATCAACACCGGGGAGCTGTTTTTT.